This T cell receptor (beta chain) was identified during a study of human thymus T cells. Clones were sequenced by immunoSEQ multiplex PCR, and TCRdb holds only the in-frame ones, with some missing. In the table there are 86,000 or so clones, 95% to 98% of which are singletons. Resections were taken during corrective heart surgery, and the thymus tissue came from these. Serving as donors were healthy Finnish infants, each of whom was having open corrective surgery for congenital heart defects. Study-wide results and caveats: Usage of V and J genes appeared biased in thymic and blood repertoires. Unrelated people showed highly overlapping thymic repertoires, related research reported.

Notes on this clone: Its antigen is still unknown.

The clonotype originates from a boy younger than two with a congenital heart defect but otherwise immunologically healthy. The sequenced sample consisted of thymus tissue.

Here the CDR3 reads CSASLPDTQYF. CDR3 in DNA: TGCAGTGCTAGCCTCCCAGATACGCAGTATTTT. The chain combines TRBV20-1 with TRBJ2-3; no definite D call. The CDR3 totals 11 residues. Trimming pared 3 bases from V and 4 bases from J, leaving 5 bases between. From germline, CDR1 is DFQATT and CDR2 SNEGSKA (reference sequence).